The sequence of this TCR beta chain was determined in a study of blood T cell repertoires in COVID-19. Germline V gene lookup returns CDR1 MDHEN and CDR2 SYDVKM. The CDR3 contains 15 residues. V was trimmed by 5 bases and J by 2 bases, leaving 13 bases between them. Method: immunoSEQ multiplex PCR; TCRdb's copy keeps in-frame clones and lacks some. Of 140,000 to 150,000 clones in the sample, approximately 91% are singletons; the top ten hold roughly 2.1%. The TCR sequence derives from a human donor in a cohort sampled during active COVID-19. Sequences were obtained from peripheral blood. The chain links TRBV28 to TRBJ1-5; D is possibly TRBD1 (5 bases). The CDR3 is CASSSPGLGNQPQHF. For the CDR3, the DNA is TGTGCCAGCAGTAGCCCAGGGCTGGGCAATCAGCCCCAGCATTTT.